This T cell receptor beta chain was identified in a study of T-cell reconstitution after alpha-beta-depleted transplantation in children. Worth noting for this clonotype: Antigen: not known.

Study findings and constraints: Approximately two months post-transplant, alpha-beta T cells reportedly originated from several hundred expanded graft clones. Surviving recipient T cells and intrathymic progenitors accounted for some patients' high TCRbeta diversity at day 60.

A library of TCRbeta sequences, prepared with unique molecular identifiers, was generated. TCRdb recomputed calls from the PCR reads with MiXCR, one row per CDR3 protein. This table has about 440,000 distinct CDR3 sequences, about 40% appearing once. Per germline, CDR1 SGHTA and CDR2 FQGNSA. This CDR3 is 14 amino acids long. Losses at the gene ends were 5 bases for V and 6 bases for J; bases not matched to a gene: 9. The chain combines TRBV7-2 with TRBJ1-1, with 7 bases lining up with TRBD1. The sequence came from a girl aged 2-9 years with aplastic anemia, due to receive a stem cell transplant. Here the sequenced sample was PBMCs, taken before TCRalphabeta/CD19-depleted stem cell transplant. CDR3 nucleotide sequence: TGTGCCAGCAGCAAACGACAGGGACCCCCTGAAGCTTTCTTT. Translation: CASSKRQGPPEAFF.